The 25 T cell receptor beta chains listed next were all sequenced from one sample in a study of shared clonotypes between healthy human individuals. This table comes from immunoSEQ multiplex PCR, and its TCRdb copy is limited to in-frame clones, with some not included. The sample holds roughly 2,000,000 clones, over 85% seen once. CD45RO negativity and positive selection for CCR7 defined naive CD8 cells, a population that excluded terminally differentiated effector memory CD45RA+ cells. Material: naive CD8+ T cells sorted from blood. The receptors derive from a man aged 18 to 30 in good health.

CDR3 loop: CASSPWGASLVYGYTF. CDR3 in DNA: TGTGCCAGCAGTCCGTGGGGCGCGAGTCTTGTTTATGGCTACACCTTC. The genes are TRBV28 and TRBJ1-2, with TRBD1 as a possible D gene (5 bases). The CDR3 loop spans 16 amino acids. CDR1 and CDR2 (germline): MDHEN, SYDVKM. Trimming stripped 5 bases from V and 5 bases from J, with 21 bases between.

J is TRBJ2-7 and V is TRBV7-8, with D possibly matching TRBD1 (6 bases). Germline values: CDR1 SGHVS, CDR2 FQNEAQ. The CDR3 runs to 16 residues. V was pared by 3 bases and J by 0 bases, with 15 bases between. CDR3 bases: TGTGCCAGCAGCTTCGGGGACACTTTGTTCTCCTACGAGCAGTACTTC. This encodes CASSFGDTLFSYEQYF.

CDR3 sequence (DNA): TGTGCCAGCAGCTTAGGCCCAGGGGGTCAAGAGACCCAGTACTTC. It is translated as CASSLGPGGQETQYF. The rearrangement uses TRBV11-3 and TRBJ2-5, with 7 bases identical to TRBD1. CDR3 length: 15 amino acids. J was trimmed by 2 bases and V by 1 base; bases with no gene match: 4. Germline values: CDR1 SGHNT, CDR2 YENEEA.

In regard to this clone: Additional DNA sequences in this sample encode the identical CDR3. The chain has TRBV9 and TRBJ1-5, with TRBD1 matching over 8 bases. CDR3 length: 14 amino acids. V lost 3 bases to trimming and J lost 6 bases; unmatched junction nucleotides: 5. CDR1 and CDR2 (germline): SGDLS, YYNGEE. The CDR3 DNA follows: TGTGCCAGCAGCGCCGGGACAGGAGGTCAGCCCCAGCATTTT. Amino acids: CASSAGTGGQPQHF.

V gene TRBV4-3 combines with J gene TRBJ2-2, with D unclear. This CDR3 is 16 amino acids long. The V end was cut by 0 bases, the J end by 7 bases, with 15 bases between. CDR1 and CDR2 (germline): LGHNA, YSLEER. The CDR3 reads CASSQDWGEIFGELFF. The CDR3 DNA sequence: TGCGCCAGCAGCCAAGATTGGGGTGAAATATTCGGGGAGCTGTTTTTT.

V and J are TRBV5-4 and TRBJ2-3; D is perhaps TRBD2 (5 bases). This CDR3 is 17 amino acids long. Germline V gene sequence: CDR1 SGHNT, CDR2 YYREEE (reference sequence). V lost 3 bases to trimming and J lost 5 bases, with 22 bases between them. Here the CDR3 DNA reads TGTGCCAGCAGCTCCCTGGTGGGTGCGGGCCGTCTAGATACGCAGTATTTT. It codes for CASSSLVGAGRLDTQYF. Full variable domain (outside the CDR3, taken from reference TRBV5-4 and TRBJ2-3): ETGVTQSPTHLIKTRGQQVTLRCSSQSGHNTVSWYQQALGQGPQFIFQYYREEENGRGNFPPRFSGLQFPNYSSELNVNALELDDSALYLCASSSLVGAGRLDTQYFGPGTRLTVL.

V is TRBV7-8 and J is TRBJ2-1; D might be TRBD2 (7 bases). Between the trimmed V and J ends, which lost 2 bases and 8 bases, there was a span of 16 bases. The CDR3 length is 15 residues. Germline V gene lookup returns CDR1 SGHVS and CDR2 FQNEAQ. The DNA of the CDR3 is TGTGCCAGCAGCTTATTAGGGGGGGGAATCGATGAGCAGTTCTTC. Its protein product is CASSLLGGGIDEQFF.

The V gene is TRBV25-1, the J gene TRBJ2-7; 11 bases line up with TRBD2. Germline values: CDR1 MGHDK, CDR2 SYGVNS. This CDR3 has 16 amino acids. V trimming: 6 bases; J trimming: 6 bases; junction bases outside the gene matches: 13. The CDR3 DNA reads as TGTGCCAGCAGAAGACTAGCGGGGCACACAACGGCCGAGCAGTACTTC. It is translated as CASRRLAGHTTAEQYF.

The rearrangement links TRBV4-3 to TRBJ2-5; D is uncertain. The CDR3 has 17 amino acids. V was shortened by 0 bases and J by 0 bases, with 14 bases between the two germline ends. CDR1 is LGHNA and CDR2 is YSLEER in the germline V gene. The CDR3 region is CASSQDSRLEYQETQYF. The CDR3 nucleotides are TGCGCCAGCAGCCAAGATAGTAGGTTAGAGTACCAAGAGACCCAGTACTTC.

The chain joins TRBV7-2 to TRBJ2-7; D is unclear. Germline V CDR1 and CDR2: SGHTA, FQGNSA. The CDR3 consists of 14 residues. Trimming shortened V by 8 bases and J by 3 bases, and 17 bases separated the two germline ends. The chain's CDR3 is CASSGTQYYYEQYF. The CDR3 coding sequence is TGTGCCAGCTCGGGCACCCAGTATTACTACGAGCAGTACTTC.

The chain is built from TRBV28 and TRBJ1-2; D unresolved. Germline-derived CDR1 and CDR2 are MDHEN and SYDVKM. V was cut by 2 bases and J by 4 bases, with 14 bases left in between. This CDR3 has 15 amino acids. CDR3 coding DNA: TGTGCCAGCAGTTTAGCTCTACACAGCCTCTATGGCTACACCTTC. It codes for CASSLALHSLYGYTF.

This chain's CDR3 is CAKDRGDEKLFF. The CDR3, as DNA: TGCGCCAAGGACAGGGGGGATGAAAAACTGTTTTTT. The chain combines TRBV10-1 with TRBJ1-4, with TRBD1 matching over 10 bases. CDR3 length: 12 residues. With 10 bases clipped from V and 6 bases from J, the junction kept 2 bases outside the gene matches. Germline-derived CDR1 and CDR2 are WNHNN and SYGVQD (reference sequence).

This clone was observed a handful of times. This chain links TRBV30 with TRBJ1-1, with D uncertain. The CDR3 consists of 12 residues. Per germline, CDR1 GTSNPN and CDR2 SVGIG (reference sequence). V lost 2 bases to trimming and J lost 7 bases, with 11 bases between them. The CDR3 DNA is TGTGCCTGGAGTCCGGCCGAAATTGAAGCTTTCTTT. This translates into CAWSPAEIEAFF.

This clone was observed a single time. The chain links TRBV2 to TRBJ2-5, with 8 bases aligning to TRBD1. The germline CDR1 and CDR2 sequences are SNHLY and FYNNEI. The CDR3 is made up of 13 amino acids. With V trimmed by 6 bases and J by 5 bases, 5 bases remained unmatched. The CDR3, as DNA: TGTGCCAGCAGCTGGACAGGGAGGGAGACCCAGTACTTC. Translating it yields CASSWTGRETQYF.

The gene calls are TRBV6-6 and TRBJ2-5; D is possibly TRBD2 (7 bases). Germline V lookup: CDR1 MNHNY, CDR2 SVGAGI (reference sequence). This CDR3 is 14 amino acids long. As DNA, the CDR3 is TGTGCAAGCGGTAGGGGGGGAAATCAAGAGACCCAGTACTTC. This gives the protein CASGRGGNQETQYF.

The V and J genes are TRBV27 and TRBJ2-7; TRBD2 is a possible D gene (6 bases). CDR1 is MNHEY and CDR2 is SMNVEV in the germline V gene (reference sequence). CDR3 length: 13 amino acids. The V end lost 7 bases, the J end lost 2 bases, and 12 bases lay between the germline ends. CDR3 sequence (DNA): TGTGCCAGCACCGGCGGGGAAACCTACGAGCAGTACTTC. Its translation: CASTGGETYEQYF.

This chain links TRBV7-6 with TRBJ1-5; tentatively, D is TRBD1 (6 bases). CDR1 and CDR2 (germline): SGHVS, FNYEAQ. This CDR3 contains 14 residues. Trimming stripped 5 bases from V and 3 bases from J, with 11 bases between. The CDR3 bases are TGTGCCAGCAGCCCGGACAGCCTCAATCAGCCCCAGCATTTT. Amino acid sequence: CASSPDSLNQPQHF.

CDR3 residues: CSVTFFGSSYNEQFF. In DNA form, the CDR3 reads TGCAGCGTCACATTTTTTGGGAGCTCCTACAATGAGCAGTTCTTC. This rearrangement joins TRBV29-1 to TRBJ2-1, with D possibly being TRBD2 (5 bases). The length of the CDR3 is 15 residues. V gave up 6 bases and J gave up 0 bases, with 15 bases separating them. Per germline, CDR1 SQVTM and CDR2 ANQGSEA.

The chain combines TRBV25-1 with TRBJ2-5; D possibly uses TRBD1 or TRBD2 (6 bases each). Germline CDR1 MGHDK, CDR2 SYGVNS. The CDR3 contains 14 residues. Trimming cost V 5 bases and J 5 bases, with 15 bases left between them. CDR3 coding DNA: TGTGCCAGCAGTCAGTCCCGGGGGCTGGAGACCCAGTACTTC. This translates into CASSQSRGLETQYF.

The CDR3 region has the DNA TGTGCCAGCAGTTTATCACCGGGACTACCACACAATGAGCAGTTCTTC. Amino acid sequence: CASSLSPGLPHNEQFF. The rearrangement uses TRBV6-6 and TRBJ2-1; 7 nucleotides match TRBD2. This CDR3 region has 16 residues. Trimming took 4 bases from V and 5 from J; bases not matched to a gene: 11. Germline assignment: CDR1 MNHNY and CDR2 SVGAGI (reference sequence).

As regards this clone: The same CDR3 is also encoded by other DNA sequences in this sample. J is TRBJ2-7 and V is TRBV5-1; 7 bases are shared with TRBD1. The CDR3 spans 14 residues. J was trimmed by 5 bases and V by 0 bases; bases with no gene match: 5. The V gene's germline CDR1 is SGHRS and CDR2 YFSETQ. CDR3 DNA: TGCGCCAGCAGCTTGGGACAGGGCTCAGACGAGCAGTACTTC. It yields the protein CASSLGQGSDEQYF.

The chain combines TRBV6-1 with TRBJ1-5, with TRBD1 identical over 7 bases. The germline V gene has CDR1 MNHNS and CDR2 SASEGT. J gave up 0 bases and V 3 bases, and 11 bases lay outside the gene matches. The CDR3 runs to 18 residues. The CDR3 DNA reads TGTGCCAGCAGTGATACAGGGGCCCTGGAGGATAGCAATCAGCCCCAGCATTTT. Translation gives CASSDTGALEDSNQPQHF.

The J gene is TRBJ1-1, the V gene TRBV2; D is undetermined. This CDR3 region has 11 residues. Trimming pared 8 bases from V and 0 bases from J, leaving 4 bases between. Germline CDR1 and CDR2: SNHLY and FYNNEI. CDR3 sequence (DNA): TGTGCCAGCCTTTTGAACACTGAAGCTTTCTTT. Translated, it gives CASLLNTEAFF. Variable domain in full (rest from reference TRBV2 and TRBJ1-1): EPEVTQTPSHQVTQMGQEVILRCVPISNHLYFYWYRQILGQKVEFLVSFYNNEISEKSEIFDDQFSVERPDGSNFTLKIRSTKLEDSAMYFCASLLNTEAFFGQGTRLTVV.

The chain combines TRBV7-2 with TRBJ2-5, with 7 bases matching TRBD2. CDR1 is SGHTA and CDR2 is FQGNSA in the germline V gene. Trimming removed 3 bases from V and 3 bases from J; junction bases left unmatched: 7. CDR3 size: 15 residues. CDR3 nucleotide sequence: TGTGCCAGCAGCTTCCCCGGGACTACCGAAGAGACCCAGTACTTC. As protein: CASSFPGTTEETQYF.

CDR3 nucleotide sequence: TGCGCCAGCAGCCAAGAATGGGGACAGGGATATGGCTACACCTTC. Its protein is CASSQEWGQGYGYTF. The rearrangement links TRBV4-3 to TRBJ1-2, with 9 positions matching TRBD1. V trimming: 0 bases; J trimming: 5 bases; junction bases outside the gene matches: 4. The CDR3 is made up of 15 amino acids. Germline V gives CDR1 LGHNA, CDR2 YSLEER.